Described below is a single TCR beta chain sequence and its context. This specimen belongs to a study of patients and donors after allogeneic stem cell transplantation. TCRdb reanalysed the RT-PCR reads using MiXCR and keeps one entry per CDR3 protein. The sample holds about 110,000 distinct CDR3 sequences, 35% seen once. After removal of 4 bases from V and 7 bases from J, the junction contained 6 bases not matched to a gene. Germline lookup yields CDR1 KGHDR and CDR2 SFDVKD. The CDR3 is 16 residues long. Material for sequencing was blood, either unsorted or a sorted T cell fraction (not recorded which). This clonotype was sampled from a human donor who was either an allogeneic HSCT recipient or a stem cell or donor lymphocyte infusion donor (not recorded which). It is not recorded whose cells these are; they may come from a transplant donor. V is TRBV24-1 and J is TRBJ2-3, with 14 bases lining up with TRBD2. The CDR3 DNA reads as TGTGCCACCAGTGACCAAGGGACTAGCGGGAGTCATACGCAGTATTTT. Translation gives CATSDQGTSGSHTQYF.